This T cell receptor beta chain is from a study of blood T cell repertoires in COVID-19. Study background: Spain, Italy and the United States supplied samples that represented acute and convalescent COVID-19.

In the original analysis: Reference gene primers were amplified, and this amplification served to estimate nucleated cell counts. Profiled with immunoSEQ multiplex PCR; TCRdb holds only in-frame clones, not every one. V and J calls and clone size follow that table, whereas D and trimming were derived from the DNA. The table shows around 85,000 clones, with around 88% occurring only once. This receptor was obtained from a man aged 60 to 75 with acute or convalescent COVID-19. Sequencing used peripheral blood.

The CDR3 sequence is CASSLGGDYGYTF. CDR3 nucleotides: TGTGCCAGCAGCTTGGGGGGTGACTATGGCTACACCTTC. V usage is TRBV11-2 and J usage is TRBJ1-2; tentatively, D is TRBD1 (5 bases). The CDR3 spans 13 residues. Germline CDR1 is SGHAT and CDR2 is FQNNGV. V lost 3 bases to trimming and J lost 3 bases, with 8 bases between them.